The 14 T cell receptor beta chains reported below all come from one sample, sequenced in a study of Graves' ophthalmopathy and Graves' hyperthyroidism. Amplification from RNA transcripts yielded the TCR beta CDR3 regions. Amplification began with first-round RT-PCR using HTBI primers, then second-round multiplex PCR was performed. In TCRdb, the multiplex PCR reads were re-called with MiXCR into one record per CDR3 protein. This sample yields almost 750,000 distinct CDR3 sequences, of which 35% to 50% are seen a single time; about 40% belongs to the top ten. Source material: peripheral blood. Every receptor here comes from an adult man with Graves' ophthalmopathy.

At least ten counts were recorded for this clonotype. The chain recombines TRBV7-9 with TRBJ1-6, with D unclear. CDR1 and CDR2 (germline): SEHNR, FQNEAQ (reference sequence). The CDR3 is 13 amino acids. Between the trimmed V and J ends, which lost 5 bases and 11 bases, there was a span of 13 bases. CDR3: CASSPNLFPPLHF. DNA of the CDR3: TGTGCCAGCAGCCCGAACTTATTCCCACCCCTCCACTTT.

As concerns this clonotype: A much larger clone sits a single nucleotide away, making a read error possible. Written as DNA, the CDR3 is TGTACCAGTAGTACTTCTCACACCGGGACAGGGAGGAACGAGCAGTACTTC. Translation: CTSSTSHTGTGRNEQYF. V is TRBV19 and J is TRBJ2-7; the match to TRBD1 covers 9 bases. Germline V CDR1 and CDR2: LNHDA, SQIVND (reference sequence). CDR3 length: 17 residues. Full variable domain (rest looked up from reference TRBV19 and TRBJ2-7): DGGITQSPKYLFRKEGQNVTLSCEQNLNHDAMYWYRQDPGQGLRLIYYSQIVNDFQKGDIAEGYSVSREKKESFPLTVTSAQKNPTAFYLCTSSTSHTGTGRNEQYFGPGTRLTVT.

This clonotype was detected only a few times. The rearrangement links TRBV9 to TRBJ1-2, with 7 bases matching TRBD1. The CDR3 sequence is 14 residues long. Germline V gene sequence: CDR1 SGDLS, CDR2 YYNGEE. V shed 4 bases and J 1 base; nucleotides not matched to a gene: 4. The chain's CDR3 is CASSPGQINYGYTF. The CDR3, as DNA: TGTGCCAGCAGCCCGGGACAGATTAACTATGGCTACACCTTC.

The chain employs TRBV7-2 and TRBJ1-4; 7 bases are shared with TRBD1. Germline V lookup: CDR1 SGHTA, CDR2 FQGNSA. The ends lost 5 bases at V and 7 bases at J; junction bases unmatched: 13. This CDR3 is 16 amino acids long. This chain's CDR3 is CASSVDRGGGREKLFF. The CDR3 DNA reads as TGTGCCAGCAGCGTTGACCGGGGAGGGGGCCGTGAAAAACTGTTTTTT.

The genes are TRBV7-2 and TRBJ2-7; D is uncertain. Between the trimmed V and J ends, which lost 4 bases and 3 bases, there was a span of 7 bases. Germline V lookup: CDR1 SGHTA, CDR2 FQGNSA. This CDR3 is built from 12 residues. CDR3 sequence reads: CASSSSYYEQYF. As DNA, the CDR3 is TGTGCCAGCAGCTCATCGTACTACGAGCAGTACTTC.

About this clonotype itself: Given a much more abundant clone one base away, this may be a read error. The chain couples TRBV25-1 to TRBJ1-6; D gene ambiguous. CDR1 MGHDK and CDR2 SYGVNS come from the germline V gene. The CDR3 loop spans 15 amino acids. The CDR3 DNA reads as TGTGCCAGCAGTGAAAAACAAGAATATAATTCACCCCCCCACTTT. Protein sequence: CASSEKQEYNSPPHF.

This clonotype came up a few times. DNA for the CDR3: TGCAGTTTAGGGGGAGAGACCCAGTACTTC. This codes for CSLGGETQYF. The chain combines TRBV20-1 with TRBJ2-5; D is possibly TRBD1 (6 bases). The V gene's germline CDR1 is DFQATT and CDR2 SNEGSKA (reference sequence). This CDR3 is 10 amino acids long. V was cut by 8 bases and J by 4 bases, with 8 bases left in between.

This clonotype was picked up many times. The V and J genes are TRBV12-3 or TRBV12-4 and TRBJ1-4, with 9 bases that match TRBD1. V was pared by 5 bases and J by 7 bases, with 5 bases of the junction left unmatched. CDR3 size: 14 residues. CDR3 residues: CASSQQGAGEKLFF. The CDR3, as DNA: TGTGCCAGCAGTCAACAGGGGGCTGGTGAAAAACTGTTTTTT.

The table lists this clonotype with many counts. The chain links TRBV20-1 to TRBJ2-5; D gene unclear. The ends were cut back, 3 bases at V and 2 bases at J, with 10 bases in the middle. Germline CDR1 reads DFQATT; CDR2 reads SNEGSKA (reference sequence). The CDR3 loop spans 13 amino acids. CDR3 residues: CSASSQRQETQYF. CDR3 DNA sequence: TGCAGTGCTAGTAGCCAGAGACAAGAGACCCAGTACTTC.

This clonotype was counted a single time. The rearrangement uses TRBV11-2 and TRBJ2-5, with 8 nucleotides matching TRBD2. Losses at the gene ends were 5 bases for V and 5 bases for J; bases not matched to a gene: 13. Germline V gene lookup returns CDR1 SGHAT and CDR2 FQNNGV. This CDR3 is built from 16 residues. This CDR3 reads CASSRSPGLAGETQYF. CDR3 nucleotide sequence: TGTGCCAGCAGCCGCAGTCCCGGACTAGCCGGGGAGACCCAGTACTTC.

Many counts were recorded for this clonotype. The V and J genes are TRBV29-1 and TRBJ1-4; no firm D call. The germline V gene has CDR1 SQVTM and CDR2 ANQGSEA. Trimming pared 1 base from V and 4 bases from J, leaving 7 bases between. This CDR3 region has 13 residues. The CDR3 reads CSVEVSDNEKLFF. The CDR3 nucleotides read TGCAGCGTTGAAGTTTCAGATAATGAAAAACTGTTTTTT.

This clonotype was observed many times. CDR3 coding DNA: TGCGCCAGCAGTGGGAGGGAGACTAATCAGCCCCAGCATTTT. Its translation is CASSGRETNQPQHF. The chain recombines TRBV10-2 with TRBJ1-5, with no clear D. This CDR3 is built from 14 residues. V was cut by 4 bases and J by 4 bases, with 11 bases left in between. In germline, CDR1 is WSHSY, CDR2 SAAADI.

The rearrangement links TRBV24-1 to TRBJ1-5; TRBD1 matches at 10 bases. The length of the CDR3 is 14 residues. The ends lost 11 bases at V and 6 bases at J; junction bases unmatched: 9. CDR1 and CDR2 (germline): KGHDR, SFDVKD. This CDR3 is CASNPDRGLQPQHF. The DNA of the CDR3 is TGTGCCAGCAACCCAGACAGGGGGCTTCAGCCCCAGCATTTT.

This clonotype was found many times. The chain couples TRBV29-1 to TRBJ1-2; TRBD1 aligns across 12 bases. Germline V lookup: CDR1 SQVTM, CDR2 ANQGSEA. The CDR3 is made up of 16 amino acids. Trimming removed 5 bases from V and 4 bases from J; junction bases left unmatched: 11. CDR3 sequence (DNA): TGCAGCGTTACAAGGGGGACAGGGGGCGCGTCCTATGGCTACACCTTC. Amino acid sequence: CSVTRGTGGASYGYTF.